This T cell receptor beta chain was recorded in a study of radiotherapy plus CTLA-4 blockade in lung cancer. Study-level points and caveats: According to reports, early shifts in blood T cell clones, alongside interferon-beta, forecast response most accurately.

Germline V lookup: CDR1 LNHDA, CDR2 SQIVND (reference sequence). This CDR3 has 13 residues. The V and J ends lost 6 bases and 0 bases respectively, with 8 bases between them. In the case of this clone: Its cognate antigen is unknown.

The protocol was immunoSEQ multiplex PCR, while the TCRdb copy is restricted to in-frame clones and leaves out a portion. The sample includes 80,000 to 95,000 clones, 75% to 90% of them seen just once. Focal radiation was given together with CTLA-4 blockade (ipilimumab) to patients with chemo-refractory metastatic non-small-cell lung cancer. This TCR derives from a human donor with non-small cell lung cancer who had stable disease on radiotherapy plus ipilimumab. Specimen: peripheral blood, collected from a patient treated with radiotherapy plus ipilimumab. The genes are TRBV19 and TRBJ1-1, with no clear D. CDR3 bases: TGTGCCAGTAGGTGGAGGGTGAACACTGAAGCTTTCTTT. As protein: CASRWRVNTEAFF.